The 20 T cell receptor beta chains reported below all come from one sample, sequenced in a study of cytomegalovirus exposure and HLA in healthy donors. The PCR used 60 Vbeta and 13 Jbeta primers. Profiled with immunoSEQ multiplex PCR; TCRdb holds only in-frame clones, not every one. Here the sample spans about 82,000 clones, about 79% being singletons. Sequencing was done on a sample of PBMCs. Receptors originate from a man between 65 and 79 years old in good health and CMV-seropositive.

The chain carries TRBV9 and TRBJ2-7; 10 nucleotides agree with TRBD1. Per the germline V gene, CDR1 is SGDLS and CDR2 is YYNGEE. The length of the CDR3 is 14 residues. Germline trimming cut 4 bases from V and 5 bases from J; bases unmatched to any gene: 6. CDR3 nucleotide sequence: TGTGCCAGCAGCCCCGGACAGGGGGATAACGAGCAGTACTTC. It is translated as CASSPGQGDNEQYF.

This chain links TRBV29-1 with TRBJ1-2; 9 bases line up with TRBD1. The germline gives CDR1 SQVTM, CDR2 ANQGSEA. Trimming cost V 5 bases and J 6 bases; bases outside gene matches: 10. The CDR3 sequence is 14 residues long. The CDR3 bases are TGCAGCGTTAACTTACCGGGACAGGGAAATGGCTACACCTTC. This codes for CSVNLPGQGNGYTF. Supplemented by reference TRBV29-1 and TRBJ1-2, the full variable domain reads SAVISQKPSRDICQRGTSLTIQCQVDSQVTMMFWYRQQPGQSLTLIATANQGSEATYESGFVIDKFPISRPNLTFSTLTVSNMSPEDSSIYLCSVNLPGQGNGYTFGSGTRLTVV.

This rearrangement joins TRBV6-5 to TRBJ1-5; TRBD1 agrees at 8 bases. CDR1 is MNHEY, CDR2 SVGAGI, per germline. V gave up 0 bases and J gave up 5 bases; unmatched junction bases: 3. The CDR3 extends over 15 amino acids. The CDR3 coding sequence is TGTGCCAGCAGTTACTCCTACAGGGGGGATCAGCCCCAGCATTTT. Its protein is CASSYSYRGDQPQHF.

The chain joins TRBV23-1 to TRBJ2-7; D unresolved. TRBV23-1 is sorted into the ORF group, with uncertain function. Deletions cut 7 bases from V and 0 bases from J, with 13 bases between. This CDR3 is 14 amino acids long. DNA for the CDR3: TGCGCCAGCAAATCCCACAGCATCTCCTACGAGCAGTACTTC. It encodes CASKSHSISYEQYF.

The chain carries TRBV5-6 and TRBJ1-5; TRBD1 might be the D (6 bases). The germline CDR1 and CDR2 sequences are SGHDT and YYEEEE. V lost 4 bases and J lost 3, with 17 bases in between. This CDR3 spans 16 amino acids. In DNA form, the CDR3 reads TGTGCCAGCAGCGCCCTAGGGCAGGGGAACAATCAGCCCCAGCATTTT. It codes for CASSALGQGNNQPQHF.

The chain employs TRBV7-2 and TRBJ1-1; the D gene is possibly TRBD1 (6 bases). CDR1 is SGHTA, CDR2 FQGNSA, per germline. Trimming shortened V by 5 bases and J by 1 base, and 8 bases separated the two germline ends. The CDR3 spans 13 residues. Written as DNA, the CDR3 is TGTGCCAGCAGCACGGACAGGAACACTGAAGCTTTCTTT. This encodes CASSTDRNTEAFF.

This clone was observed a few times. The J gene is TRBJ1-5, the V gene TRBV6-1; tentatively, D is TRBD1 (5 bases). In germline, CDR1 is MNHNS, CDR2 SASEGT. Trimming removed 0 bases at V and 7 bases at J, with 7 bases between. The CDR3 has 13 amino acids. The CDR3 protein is CASSEAEGQPQHF. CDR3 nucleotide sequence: TGTGCCAGCAGTGAAGCGGAGGGGCAGCCCCAGCATTTT.

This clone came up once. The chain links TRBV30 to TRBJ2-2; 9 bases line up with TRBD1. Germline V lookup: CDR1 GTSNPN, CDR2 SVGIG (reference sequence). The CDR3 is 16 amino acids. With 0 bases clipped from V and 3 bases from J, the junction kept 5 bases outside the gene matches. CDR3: CAWSVGTGFDTGELFF. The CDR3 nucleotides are TGTGCCTGGAGTGTAGGGACAGGGTTTGACACCGGGGAGCTGTTTTTT.

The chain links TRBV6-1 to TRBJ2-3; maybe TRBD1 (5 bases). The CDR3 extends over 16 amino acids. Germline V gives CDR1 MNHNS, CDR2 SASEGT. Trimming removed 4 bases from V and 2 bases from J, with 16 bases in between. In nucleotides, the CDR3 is TGTGCCAGCAGTGGGGGATTGGGGCAAGTCACAGATACGCAGTATTTT. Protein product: CASSGGLGQVTDTQYF.

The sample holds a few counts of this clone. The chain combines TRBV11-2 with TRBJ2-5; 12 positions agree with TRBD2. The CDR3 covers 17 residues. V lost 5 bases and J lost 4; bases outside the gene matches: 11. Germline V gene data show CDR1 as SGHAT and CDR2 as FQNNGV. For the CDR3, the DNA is TGTGCCAGCAGCCTCCAGACTAGCGGGGGAGGGTTAGAGACCCAGTACTTC. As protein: CASSLQTSGGGLETQYF.

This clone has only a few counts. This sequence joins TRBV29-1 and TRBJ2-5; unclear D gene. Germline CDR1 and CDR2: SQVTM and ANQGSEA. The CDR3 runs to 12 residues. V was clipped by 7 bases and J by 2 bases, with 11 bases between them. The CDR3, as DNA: TGCAGCGCTGGAGACCTACAAGAGACCCAGTACTTC. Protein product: CSAGDLQETQYF.

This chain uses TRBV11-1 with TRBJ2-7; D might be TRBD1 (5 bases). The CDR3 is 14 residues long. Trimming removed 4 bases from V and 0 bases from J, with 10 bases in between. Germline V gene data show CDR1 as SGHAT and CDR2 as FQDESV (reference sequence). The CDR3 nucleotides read TGTGCCAGCAGCTCCTCAGGGCTCTCCTACGAGCAGTACTTC. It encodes CASSSSGLSYEQYF.

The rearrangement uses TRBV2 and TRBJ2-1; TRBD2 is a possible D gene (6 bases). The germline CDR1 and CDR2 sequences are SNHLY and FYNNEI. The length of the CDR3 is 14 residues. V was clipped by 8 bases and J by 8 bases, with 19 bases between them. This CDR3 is CASAWTTSRHEQFF. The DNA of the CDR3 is TGTGCCAGCGCCTGGACTACCTCCCGACATGAGCAGTTCTTC.

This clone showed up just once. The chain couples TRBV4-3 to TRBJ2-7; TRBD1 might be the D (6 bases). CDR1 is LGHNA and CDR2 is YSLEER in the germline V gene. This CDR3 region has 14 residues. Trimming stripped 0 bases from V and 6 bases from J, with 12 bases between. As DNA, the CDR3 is TGCGCCAGCAGCCAAGATTCAGGGGCGGGCGAGCAGTACTTC. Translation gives CASSQDSGAGEQYF.

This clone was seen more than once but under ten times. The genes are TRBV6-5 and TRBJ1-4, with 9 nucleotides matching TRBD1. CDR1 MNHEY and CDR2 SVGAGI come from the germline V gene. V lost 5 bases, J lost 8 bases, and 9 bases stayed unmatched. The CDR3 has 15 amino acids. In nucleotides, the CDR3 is TGTGCCAGCAGTCGAACACAGGGGGCAGGAGAAAAACTGTTTTTT. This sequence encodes CASSRTQGAGEKLFF.

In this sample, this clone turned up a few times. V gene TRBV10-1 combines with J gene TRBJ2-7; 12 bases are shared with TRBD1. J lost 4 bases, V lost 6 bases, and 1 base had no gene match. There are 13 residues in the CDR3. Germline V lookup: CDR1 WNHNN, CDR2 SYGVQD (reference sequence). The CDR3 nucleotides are TGCGCCAGCAGGGGACAGGGGGCTTACGAGCAGTACTTC. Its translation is CASRGQGAYEQYF.

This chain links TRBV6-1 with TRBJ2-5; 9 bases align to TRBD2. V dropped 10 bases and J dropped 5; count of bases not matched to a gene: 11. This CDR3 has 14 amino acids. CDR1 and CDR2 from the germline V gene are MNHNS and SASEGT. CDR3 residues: CANRPLAGSETQYF. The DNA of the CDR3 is TGTGCCAACAGGCCACTAGCGGGTTCGGAGACCCAGTACTTC.

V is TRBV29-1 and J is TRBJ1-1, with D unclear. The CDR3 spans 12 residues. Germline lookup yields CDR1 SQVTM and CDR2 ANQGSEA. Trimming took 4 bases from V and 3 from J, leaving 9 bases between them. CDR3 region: CSVVSVYTEAFF. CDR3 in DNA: TGCAGCGTTGTATCTGTCTACACTGAAGCTTTCTTT. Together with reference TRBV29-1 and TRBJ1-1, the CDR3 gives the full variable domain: SAVISQKPSRDICQRGTSLTIQCQVDSQVTMMFWYRQQPGQSLTLIATANQGSEATYESGFVIDKFPISRPNLTFSTLTVSNMSPEDSSIYLCSVVSVYTEAFFGQGTRLTVV.

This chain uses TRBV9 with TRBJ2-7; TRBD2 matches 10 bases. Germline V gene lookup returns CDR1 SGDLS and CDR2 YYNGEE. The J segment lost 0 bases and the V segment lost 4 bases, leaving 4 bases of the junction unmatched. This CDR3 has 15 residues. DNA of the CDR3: TGTGCCAGCAGCCCCTTAGCGGGGGGCTCCTACGAGCAGTACTTC. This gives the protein CASSPLAGGSYEQYF.

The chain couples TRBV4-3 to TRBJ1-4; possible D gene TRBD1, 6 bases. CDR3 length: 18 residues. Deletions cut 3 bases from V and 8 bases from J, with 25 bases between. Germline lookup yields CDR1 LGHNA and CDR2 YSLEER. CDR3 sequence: CASSQSPLSTGFGEKLFF. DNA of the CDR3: TGCGCCAGCAGCCAGTCACCTCTATCAACAGGGTTCGGGGAAAAACTGTTTTTT.